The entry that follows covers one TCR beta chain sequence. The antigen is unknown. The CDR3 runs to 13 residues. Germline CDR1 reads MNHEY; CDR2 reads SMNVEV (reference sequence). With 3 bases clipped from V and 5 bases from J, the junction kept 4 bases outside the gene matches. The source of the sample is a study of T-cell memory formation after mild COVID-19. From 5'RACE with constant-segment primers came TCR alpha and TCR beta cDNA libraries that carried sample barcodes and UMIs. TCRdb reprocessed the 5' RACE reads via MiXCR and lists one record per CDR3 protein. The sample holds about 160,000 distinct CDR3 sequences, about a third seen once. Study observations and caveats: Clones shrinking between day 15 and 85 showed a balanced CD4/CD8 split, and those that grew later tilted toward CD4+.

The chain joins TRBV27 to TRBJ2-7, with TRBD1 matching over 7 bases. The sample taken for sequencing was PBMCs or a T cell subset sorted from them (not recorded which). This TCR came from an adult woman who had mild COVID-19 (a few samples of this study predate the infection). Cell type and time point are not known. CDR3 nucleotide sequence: TGTGCCAGCAGTTTGACAGGGCGCCACGAGCAGTACTTC. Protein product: CASSLTGRHEQYF.